The source of this T cell receptor (beta chain) is a study of cytomegalovirus exposure and HLA in healthy donors. Overall study findings and caveats: Beyond CMV serostatus, there was no information to go on about immune exposure. When analyzed later, the rates of TCR association showed variation by HLA locus, with DRB1 the most and HLA-C the fewest. HLA alleles were associated with 18,000 or so TCR beta sequences in a later analysis at 0.05 false discovery rate.

V was clipped by 1 base and J by 3 bases, with 12 bases between them. CDR1 is MGHRA and CDR2 is YSYEKL in the germline V gene. The length of the CDR3 is 15 residues. Details on this clone: Its antigen is still unknown. The same CDR3 can be traced to other DNA sequences in this sample.

In the PCR, 60 Vbeta and 13 Jbeta primers were used. The method was immunoSEQ multiplex PCR; TCRdb's version includes in-frame clones alone and lacks a portion of them. The sample holds 150,000 to 180,000 clones, around 70% seen once. Sequenced: PBMCs. The sequence came from a man aged 25-40 years in good health and CMV-seronegative. This rearrangement joins TRBV4-1 to TRBJ2-5, with a possible D match to TRBD1 (6 bases). In nucleotides, the CDR3 is TGCGCCAGCAGCCAAGTAGACAGGCGAAAAGAGACCCAGTACTTC. Translating gives CASSQVDRRKETQYF.